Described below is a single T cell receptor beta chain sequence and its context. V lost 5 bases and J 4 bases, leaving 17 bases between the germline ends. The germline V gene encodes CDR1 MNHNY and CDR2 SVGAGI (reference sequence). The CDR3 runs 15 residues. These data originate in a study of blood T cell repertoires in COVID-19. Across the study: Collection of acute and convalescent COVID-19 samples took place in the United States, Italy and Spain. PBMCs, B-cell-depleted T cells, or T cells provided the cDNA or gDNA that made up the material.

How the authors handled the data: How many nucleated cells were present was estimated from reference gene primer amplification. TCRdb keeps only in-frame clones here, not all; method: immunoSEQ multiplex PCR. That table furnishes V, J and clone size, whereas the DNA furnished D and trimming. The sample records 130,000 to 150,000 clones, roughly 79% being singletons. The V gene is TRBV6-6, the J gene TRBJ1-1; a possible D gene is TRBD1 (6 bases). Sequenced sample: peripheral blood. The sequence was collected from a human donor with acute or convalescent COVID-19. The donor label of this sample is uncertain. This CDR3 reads CASSTPGHLFTEAFF. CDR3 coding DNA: TGTGCCAGCAGTACCCCGGGACACCTTTTCACTGAAGCTTTCTTT.